Below are 7 T cell receptor beta chains sequenced from a single sample in a study of chemoradiotherapy in HPV16-positive cancers. TCRdb's copy holds only in-frame clones and misses some; the assay was immunoSEQ multiplex PCR. The table shows a few thousand clones, with over 70% occurring only once. The starting material was tumor tissue, obtained from a patient who underwent chemoradiotherapy. These receptors came from a human donor with HPV-associated anogenital cancer.

This chain connects TRBV12-5 to TRBJ1-5, with 10 positions matching TRBD1. V lost 4 bases to trimming and J lost 1 base; unmatched junction nucleotides: 7. CDR3 length equals 17 residues. CDR1 and CDR2 from the germline V gene are LGHNT and FRNRAP. The CDR3 DNA is TGTGCTAGTGGTTCCCGCCGGGACAGGGGCAGCAATCAGCCCCAGCATTTT. Residues: CASGSRRDRGSNQPQHF.

Judged by abundance, this clone is large. The chain employs TRBV5-8 and TRBJ1-2; maybe TRBD1 (5 bases). The V end was cut by 5 bases, the J end by 2 bases, with 19 bases between. Germline values: CDR1 SGHTS, CDR2 YDEGEE. The CDR3 runs to 16 residues. Here the CDR3 DNA reads TGTGCCAGCAGACAACTTAGACAGCCAAAGAACTATGGCTACACCTTC. Its protein product is CASRQLRQPKNYGYTF.

V gene TRBV21-1 combines with J gene TRBJ2-3; TRBD2 reflects the table's D call only, with no check against the DNA. TRBV21-1 counts as a pseudogene. This CDR3 has 17 residues. CDR3 nucleotides: TGTGCCAGCAGCAAAGGGCCTAGCGGGAGTTTCACAGATACGCAGTATTTT. Its translation: CASSKGPSGSFTDTQYF.

The sample holds one count of this clone. V and J are TRBV5-1 and TRBJ2-5; 11 bases map to TRBD2. Germline trimming cut 1 base from V and 5 bases from J; bases unmatched to any gene: 4. The length of the CDR3 is 15 residues. Germline lookup yields CDR1 SGHRS and CDR2 YFSETQ. The CDR3 bases are TGCGCCAGCAGCTTGACTAGCGGGAGTCACGAGACCCAGTACTTC. Protein product: CASSLTSGSHETQYF.

The rearrangement joins TRBV2 to TRBJ2-3; D tentatively reads TRBD1 or TRBD2 (6 bases each). Germline CDR1 reads SNHLY; CDR2 reads FYNNEI. The CDR3 is made up of 16 amino acids. V was cut by 4 bases and J by 0 bases, with 14 bases left in between. The CDR3 sequence is CASSANQGTSTDTQYF. The CDR3 DNA reads TGTGCCAGCAGTGCAAATCAGGGGACTAGCACAGATACGCAGTATTTT. Filled out from reference TRBV2 and TRBJ2-3, the complete variable domain reads EPEVTQTPSHQVTQMGQEVILRCVPISNHLYFYWYRQILGQKVEFLVSFYNNEISEKSEIFDDQFSVERPDGSNFTLKIRSTKLEDSAMYFCASSANQGTSTDTQYFGPGTRLTVL.

The gene calls are TRBV29-1 and TRBJ2-1; 8 nucleotides align to TRBD1. Germline CDR1 reads SQVTM; CDR2 reads ANQGSEA. This CDR3 is built from 16 residues. J was trimmed by 5 bases and V by 5 bases; bases with no gene match: 14. CDR3 residues: CSVHLPRGQANNEQFF. In DNA form, the CDR3 reads TGCAGCGTTCACCTCCCGCGGGGACAGGCAAACAATGAGCAGTTCTTC.

This chain joins TRBV11-2 and TRBJ2-4; D may match TRBD1 or TRBD2 (5 bases each). Trimming stripped 2 bases from V and 6 bases from J, with 17 bases between. Germline CDR1 and CDR2: SGHAT and FQNNGV. CDR3 length: 16 amino acids. CDR3 protein: CASSLLSTPGGNIQYF. The CDR3 DNA follows: TGTGCCAGCAGCTTATTATCTACCCCTGGGGGAAACATTCAGTACTTC.